The 25 T cell receptor beta chains listed next were all sequenced from one sample in a study of OX40 agonist ivuxolimab in advanced cancers. Repertoires were generated with immunoSEQ multiplex PCR, while TCRdb's copy carries only in-frame clones and drops some. This table holds approximately 81,000 clones, over 75% found once. Material: CD4+ or CD8+ T cells sorted from blood, obtained in a trial of the OX40 agonist ivuxolimab. The origin of the receptors is an adult with an advanced solid tumor such as melanoma, head and neck, liver or kidney cancer.

There are a few counts of this clone. The CDR3 region has the DNA TGTGCCAGCAGCTCCTCAGGGGCCGACTCCTACAATGAGCAGTTCTTC. This codes for CASSSSGADSYNEQFF. The chain joins TRBV7-9 to TRBJ2-1, with D possibly matching TRBD1 (6 bases). This CDR3 region has 16 residues. Trimming left V 4 bases short and J 0 bases short, with 13 bases between. The V gene's germline CDR1 is SEHNR and CDR2 FQNEAQ (reference sequence).

This chain links TRBV30 with TRBJ2-7; maybe TRBD2 (5 bases). From germline, CDR1 is GTSNPN and CDR2 SVGIG (reference sequence). V was clipped by 2 bases and J by 2 bases, with 10 bases between them. This CDR3 is 13 amino acids long. The CDR3 sequence: CAWSTGDPYEQYF. CDR3 in DNA: TGTGCCTGGAGTACCGGGGATCCCTACGAGCAGTACTTC.

The rearrangement joins TRBV6-1 to TRBJ1-4; D perhaps matches TRBD1 (6 bases). The CDR3 covers 17 residues. The V and J ends lost 4 bases and 7 bases respectively, with 22 bases between them. Germline V CDR1 and CDR2: MNHNS, SASEGT. The DNA of the CDR3 is TGTGCCAGCAGTGTCGGGGGGGCCGGCAGGGGTGGTGAAAAACTGTTTTTT. This encodes CASSVGGAGRGGEKLFF.

The rearrangement joins TRBV6-6 to TRBJ2-7; 9 nucleotides match TRBD1. V gave up 5 bases and J gave up 3 bases; unmatched junction bases: 5. Germline V gene data show CDR1 as MNHNY and CDR2 as SVGAGI (reference sequence). CDR3 size: 14 residues. The CDR3 sequence is CASSAGGQGYEQYF. CDR3 nucleotide sequence: TGTGCCAGCAGTGCCGGGGGACAGGGCTACGAGCAGTACTTC.

This chain links TRBV18 with TRBJ1-5; D call uncertain. The CDR3 contains 18 residues. The V end was cut by 1 base, the J end by 7 bases, with 23 bases between. CDR1 is KGHSH, CDR2 LQKENI, per germline. The CDR3 region has the DNA TGTGCCAGCTCACCACTGATTCGACCGGAGGATTTTAAACAGCCCCAGCATTTT. Translation: CASSPLIRPEDFKQPQHF.

This chain connects TRBV11-3 to TRBJ2-3, with 8 bases fitting TRBD1. Trimming cost V 5 bases and J 2 bases; bases outside gene matches: 6. CDR1 and CDR2 from the germline V gene are SGHNT and YENEEA. This CDR3 spans 15 amino acids. The CDR3, as DNA: TGTGCCAGCAGCGCAGGACAGGGACCCACAGATACGCAGTATTTT. This gives the protein CASSAGQGPTDTQYF.

The rearrangement joins TRBV19 to TRBJ2-2, with 8 positions matching TRBD1. From germline, CDR1 is LNHDA and CDR2 SQIVND (reference sequence). V shed 11 bases and J 6 bases; nucleotides not matched to a gene: 14. CDR3 length: 15 amino acids. The CDR3 DNA reads TGTGCCGTCCGAGGCAGGGGGCTGTCTTCCGGGGAGCTGTTTTTT. It codes for CAVRGRGLSSGELFF.

The chain uses TRBV29-1 and TRBJ2-2; tentative D call: TRBD2 (5 bases). V was clipped by 3 bases and J by 2 bases, with 10 bases between them. There are 14 residues in the CDR3. Germline values: CDR1 SQVTM, CDR2 ANQGSEA. The DNA for the CDR3 is TGCAGCGTTGAGGGTCCGGGAAACACCGGGGAGCTGTTTTTT. Amino acid sequence: CSVEGPGNTGELFF.

The chain has TRBV7-3 and TRBJ2-7; no definite D call. Between the trimmed V and J ends, which lost 3 bases and 6 bases, there was a span of 18 bases. Germline CDR1 is SGHTA and CDR2 is FQGTGA. This CDR3 contains 15 residues. The CDR3 DNA follows: TGTGCCAGCAGCTTGACGTTAGGAAGTTCGGGCGAGCAGTACTTC. As protein: CASSLTLGSSGEQYF.

This clone was found a few times. CDR3 DNA sequence: TGTGCCAGCAGCCAAATCGGACAGGGGGTGGCAGATGAGCAGTTCTTC. This sequence encodes CASSQIGQGVADEQFF. The J gene is TRBJ2-1, the V gene TRBV7-9; 10 nucleotides align to TRBD1. Germline CDR1 is SEHNR and CDR2 is FQNEAQ (reference sequence). The CDR3 is 16 residues long. Trimming cost V 5 bases and J 8 bases; bases outside gene matches: 12. The full variable domain, rest sourced from reference TRBV7-9 and TRBJ2-1, is DTGVSQNPRHKITKRGQNVTFRCDPISEHNRLYWYRQTLGQGPEFLTYFQNEAQLEKSRLLSDRFSAERPKGSFSTLEIQRTEQGDSAMYLCASSQIGQGVADEQFFGPGTRLTVL.

This clone occurred once. The chain recombines TRBV27 with TRBJ2-3, with 10 nucleotides matching TRBD1. CDR1 and CDR2 (germline): MNHEY, SMNVEV (reference sequence). CDR3 length: 16 residues. Trimming removed 1 base from V and 6 bases from J; junction bases left unmatched: 7. CDR3 region: CASSLLTGGMGDTQYF. The CDR3 DNA follows: TGTGCCAGCAGTTTATTGACAGGGGGCATGGGGGATACGCAGTATTTT.

The V gene is TRBV29-1, the J gene TRBJ2-7; TRBD2 matches 7 bases. CDR1 and CDR2 from the germline V gene are SQVTM and ANQGSEA. The CDR3 contains 15 residues. The V and J ends lost 6 bases and 4 bases, in that order; junction bases with no gene match: 15. Written as DNA, the CDR3 is TGCAGCGTCCCCGCGACCGGGCGGGAGACGTACGAGCAGTACTTC. This encodes CSVPATGRETYEQYF.

This clone showed up just a few times. The rearrangement links TRBV4-1 to TRBJ1-5; D remains ambiguous. Looked up from germline, CDR1 is MGHRA and CDR2 is YSYEKL. This CDR3 is 14 amino acids long. V was clipped by 1 base and J by 4 bases, with 8 bases between them. CDR3 DNA: TGCGCCAGCAGCCAAGTAGGCCAGAATCAGCCCCAGCATTTT. This codes for CASSQVGQNQPQHF.

This chain links TRBV27 with TRBJ2-7, with TRBD2 matching over 10 bases. V lost 6 bases and J lost 2; bases outside the gene matches: 13. Germline V gene sequence: CDR1 MNHEY, CDR2 SMNVEV (reference sequence). The CDR3 consists of 17 residues. The chain's CDR3 is CASRGGAASGGPYEQYF. CDR3 DNA: TGTGCCAGCAGGGGGGGGGCGGCTAGCGGGGGACCCTACGAGCAGTACTTC.

The J gene is TRBJ2-1, the V gene TRBV5-4; 7 nucleotides line up with TRBD1. The length of the CDR3 is 16 residues. The germline CDR1 and CDR2 sequences are SGHNT and YYREEE (reference sequence). Trimming took 4 bases from V and 6 from J; bases not matched to a gene: 13. The chain's CDR3 is CASSLTTGTVLNEQFF. The CDR3 DNA follows: TGTGCCAGCAGCCTTACGACCGGGACAGTACTCAATGAGCAGTTCTTC.

The chain joins TRBV9 to TRBJ1-5; D may be TRBD1 (6 bases). The CDR3 spans 14 residues. V lost 3 bases, J lost 8 bases, and 15 bases lay in between. Germline V gene data show CDR1 as SGDLS and CDR2 as YYNGEE. The DNA for the CDR3 is TGTGCCAGCAGCGCGGGGGCAGGGGTCGAGCCCCAGCATTTT. Protein product: CASSAGAGVEPQHF.

The chain recombines TRBV19 with TRBJ2-3; D is undetermined. The CDR3 consists of 14 residues. CDR1 is LNHDA, CDR2 SQIVND, per germline (reference sequence). Trimming took 4 bases from V and 6 from J, leaving 14 bases between them. CDR3 sequence reads: CASSTTFALDTQYF. Here the CDR3 DNA reads TGTGCCAGTAGTACCACCTTTGCTCTCGATACGCAGTATTTT.

The chain recombines TRBV2 with TRBJ2-2, with TRBD1 identical over 12 bases. Germline V gives CDR1 SNHLY, CDR2 FYNNEI. The J segment lost 6 bases and the V segment lost 7 bases, leaving 6 bases of the junction unmatched. This CDR3 is 15 amino acids long. The CDR3 coding sequence is TGTGCCAGCACTCCGGGACAGGGGGCGTCCGGGGAGCTGTTTTTT. It translates to CASTPGQGASGELFF.

The gene calls are TRBV7-3 and TRBJ1-1; D gene uncertain. Germline V gene data show CDR1 as SGHTA and CDR2 as FQGTGA. V was cut by 0 bases and J by 4 bases, with 15 bases left in between. The CDR3 runs 16 residues. CDR3 residues: CASSLTPLGEGTEAFF. The CDR3, as DNA: TGTGCCAGCAGCTTAACCCCGCTCGGGGAGGGCACTGAAGCTTTCTTT.

The CDR3: CASSLNSGGETQYF. The CDR3 DNA reads TGCGCCAGCAGCTTGAACTCCGGAGGGGAGACCCAGTACTTC. J is TRBJ2-5 and V is TRBV5-1; D may be TRBD2 (6 bases). The germline gives CDR1 SGHRS, CDR2 YFSETQ. The CDR3 totals 14 residues. Trimming took 1 base from V and 5 from J, leaving 12 bases between them.

This sequence joins TRBV4-1 and TRBJ2-1; 8 bases fit TRBD2. The germline V gene has CDR1 MGHRA and CDR2 YSYEKL. The V and J ends lost 0 bases and 8 bases, in that order; junction bases with no gene match: 9. CDR3 size: 16 residues. The CDR3 DNA reads as TGCGCCAGCAGCCAAGATAGCGGCGCGGGGGGCGATGAGCAGTTCTTC. Its translation is CASSQDSGAGGDEQFF.

This chain links TRBV11-2 with TRBJ2-2; 12 bases agree with TRBD2. The CDR3 spans 17 residues. The ends lost 2 bases at V and 5 bases at J; junction bases unmatched: 6. Germline lookup yields CDR1 SGHAT and CDR2 FQNNGV. Written as DNA, the CDR3 is TGTGCCAGCAGCTTATCAGGACTAGCGGGACTTACCGGGGAGCTGTTTTTT. Its translation is CASSLSGLAGLTGELFF.

The rearrangement joins TRBV7-2 to TRBJ1-3, with D unclear. Per the germline V gene, CDR1 is SGHTA and CDR2 is FQGNSA. Trimming cost V 0 bases and J 7 bases, with 4 bases left between them. This CDR3 contains 12 residues. The CDR3 nucleotides are TGTGCCAGCAGCTTAGCGGTTAACACCATATATTTT. Protein product: CASSLAVNTIYF. Looking up the rest from reference TRBV7-2 and TRBJ1-3 gives the full variable domain: GAGVSQSPSNKVTEKGKDVELRCDPISGHTALYWYRQSLGQGLEFLIYFQGNSAPDKSGLPSDRFSAERTGGSVSTLTIQRTQQEDSAVYLCASSLAVNTIYFGEGSWLTVV.

The chain uses TRBV19 and TRBJ1-2; possible D gene TRBD1, 5 bases. This CDR3 is 14 amino acids long. The germline V and J ends were trimmed by 0 bases and 3 bases, with 8 bases remaining between them. CDR1 LNHDA and CDR2 SQIVND come from the germline V gene (reference sequence). The CDR3 DNA follows: TGTGCCAGTAGTATAGACCGGGGGGACTATGGCTACACCTTC. Protein sequence: CASSIDRGDYGYTF.

To note about this clone: Other DNA sequences of this sample code for an identical CDR3. The chain combines TRBV30 with TRBJ1-1; D is uncertain. V was shortened by 0 bases and J by 3 bases, with 8 bases between the two germline ends. The CDR3 spans 13 residues. The germline gives CDR1 GTSNPN, CDR2 SVGIG (reference sequence). This chain's CDR3 is CAWSVLRYTEAFF. CDR3 DNA sequence: TGTGCCTGGAGTGTACTAAGGTACACTGAAGCTTTCTTT. Filled out from reference TRBV30 and TRBJ1-1, the complete variable domain reads SQTIHQWPATLVQPVGSPLSLECTVEGTSNPNLYWYRQAAGRGLQLLFYSVGIGQISSEVPQNLSASRPQDRQFILSSKKLLLSDSGFYLCAWSVLRYTEAFFGQGTRLTVV.